This T cell receptor (beta chain) is from a study of cytomegalovirus exposure and HLA in healthy donors. With respect to this clone: The antigen remains unidentified.

13 Jbeta primers and 60 Vbeta primers were used for the PCR. Sequenced by immunoSEQ multiplex PCR; TCRdb stores in-frame clones only, minus some. The sample includes about 170,000 clones, 55% to 65% seen only once; the top ten take around 2.9%. Study-wide results and limits: The presence/absence work took it that sequencing depth was about the same across donors. Previously analyzed data showed that most TCR beta V segments were productive at a frequency of about 87% or about 30%. Serostatus for CMV was the only available immune exposure information.

Per germline, CDR1 GTSNPN and CDR2 SVGIG (reference sequence). V was pared by 3 bases and J by 2 bases, with 6 bases of the junction left unmatched. This CDR3 is built from 14 residues. The source material was PBMCs. The J gene is TRBJ2-7, the V gene TRBV30; 8 nucleotides line up with TRBD1. This receptor was taken from a man between 35 and 55 years old in good health and CMV-seronegative. The CDR3 DNA is TGTGCCTGGAGCGACAGGGGTCAAACCTACGAGCAGTACTTC. It codes for CAWSDRGQTYEQYF.